This T cell receptor (beta chain) is from a study of T cell repertoires in cytomegalovirus infection. Trimming removed 7 bases at V and 2 bases at J, with 11 bases between. The CDR3 sequence is 12 residues long. Germline values: CDR1 SQVTM, CDR2 ANQGSEA. As to this clonotype: Its antigen remains unknown.

TCRdb re-called the reads with MiXCR, one entry per CDR3 protein. This sample has 200,000 or so distinct CDR3 sequences, with approximately 19% found just once. The study, taken as a whole, reports: The cumulative frequency of public TCR beta families identified carriers of CMV plus the relevant HLA. Clonotype analysis showed dominance of the ex vivo response by HLA-C-restricted CMV-specific TCR beta clonotypes.

This receptor was identified in a human donor in good health (CMV status not recorded). Some clones in this sample may be carry-over from other donors' samples. What was sequenced was PBMCs. The V gene is TRBV29-1, the J gene TRBJ2-5; D is uncertain. CDR3 sequence reads: CSGLRSQETQYF. In DNA form, the CDR3 reads TGCAGCGGGTTGCGCAGTCAAGAGACCCAGTACTTC.